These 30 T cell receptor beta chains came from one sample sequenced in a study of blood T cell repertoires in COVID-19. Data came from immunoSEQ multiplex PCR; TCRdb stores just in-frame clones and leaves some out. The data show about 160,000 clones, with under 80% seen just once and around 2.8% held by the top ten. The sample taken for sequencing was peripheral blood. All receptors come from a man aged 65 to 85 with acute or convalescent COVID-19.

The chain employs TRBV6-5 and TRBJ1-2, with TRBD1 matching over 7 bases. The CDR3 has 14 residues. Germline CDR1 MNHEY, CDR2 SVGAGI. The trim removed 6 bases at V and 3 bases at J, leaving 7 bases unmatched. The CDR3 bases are TGTGCCAGCAGGCCAGGGGGTAATCACTATGGCTACACCTTC. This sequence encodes CASRPGGNHYGYTF.

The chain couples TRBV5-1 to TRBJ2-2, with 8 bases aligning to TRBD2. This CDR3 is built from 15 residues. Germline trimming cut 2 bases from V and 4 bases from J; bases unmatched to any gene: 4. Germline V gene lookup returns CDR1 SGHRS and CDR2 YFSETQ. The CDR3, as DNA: TGCGCCAGCAGCTTAACCGGGGGGGTCACCGGGGAGCTGTTTTTT. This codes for CASSLTGGVTGELFF.

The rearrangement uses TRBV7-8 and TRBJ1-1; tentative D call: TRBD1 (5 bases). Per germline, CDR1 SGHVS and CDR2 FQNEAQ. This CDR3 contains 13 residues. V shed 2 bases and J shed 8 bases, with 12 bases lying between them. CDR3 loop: CASSLRGRGEAFF. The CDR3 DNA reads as TGTGCCAGCAGCTTACGGGGACGGGGGGAAGCTTTCTTT.

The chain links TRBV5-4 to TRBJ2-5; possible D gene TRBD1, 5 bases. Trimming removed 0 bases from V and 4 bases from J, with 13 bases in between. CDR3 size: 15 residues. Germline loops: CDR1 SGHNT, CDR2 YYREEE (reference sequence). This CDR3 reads CASSLGGRVGETQYF. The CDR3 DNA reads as TGTGCCAGCAGCTTGGGGGGCAGGGTCGGAGAGACCCAGTACTTC.

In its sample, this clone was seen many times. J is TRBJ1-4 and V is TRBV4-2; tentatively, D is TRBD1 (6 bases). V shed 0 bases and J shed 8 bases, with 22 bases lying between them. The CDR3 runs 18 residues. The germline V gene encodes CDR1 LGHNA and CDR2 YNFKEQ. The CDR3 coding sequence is TGTGCCAGCAGCCAAGAAGACAGGTCGGGGGGGGCTTTCGAAAAACTGTTTTTT. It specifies CASSQEDRSGGAFEKLFF.

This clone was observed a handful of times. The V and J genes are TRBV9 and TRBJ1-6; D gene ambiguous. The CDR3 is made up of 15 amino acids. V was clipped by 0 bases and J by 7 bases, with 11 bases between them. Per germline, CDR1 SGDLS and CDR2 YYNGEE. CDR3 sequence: CASSVEAGSNSPLHF. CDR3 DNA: TGTGCCAGCAGCGTAGAGGCAGGTTCGAATTCACCCCTCCACTTT.

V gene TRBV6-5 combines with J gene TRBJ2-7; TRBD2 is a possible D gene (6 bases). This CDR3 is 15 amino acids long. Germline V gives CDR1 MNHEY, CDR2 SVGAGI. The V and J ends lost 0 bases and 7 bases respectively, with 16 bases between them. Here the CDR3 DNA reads TGTGCCAGCAGTTACTCATTTTCACTAGCCGGGGAGCAGTACTTC. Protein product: CASSYSFSLAGEQYF.

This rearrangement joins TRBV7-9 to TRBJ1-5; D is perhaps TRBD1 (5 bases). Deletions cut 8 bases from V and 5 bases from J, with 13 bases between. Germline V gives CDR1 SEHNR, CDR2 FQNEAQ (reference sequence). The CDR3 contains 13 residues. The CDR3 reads CASLRAGYQPQHF. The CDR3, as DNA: TGTGCCAGCTTGAGAGCAGGGTATCAGCCCCAGCATTTT.

The CDR3: CASSLMRENEQFF. Here the CDR3 DNA reads TGTGCCAGCAGCTTAATGAGGGAAAATGAGCAGTTCTTC. The chain combines TRBV7-3 with TRBJ2-1, with D maybe TRBD2 (5 bases). This CDR3 comprises 13 residues. The germline V gene has CDR1 SGHTA and CDR2 FQGTGA. Deletions cut 1 base from V and 7 bases from J, with 8 bases between.

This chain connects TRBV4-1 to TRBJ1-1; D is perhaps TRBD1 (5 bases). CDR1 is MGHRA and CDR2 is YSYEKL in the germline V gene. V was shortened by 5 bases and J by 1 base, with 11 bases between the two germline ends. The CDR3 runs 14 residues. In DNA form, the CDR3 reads TGCGCCAGCAGCTATACAGGACAGAACACTGAAGCTTTCTTT. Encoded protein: CASSYTGQNTEAFF.

This CDR3 is CASSEDWDRASYSMNTEAFF. CDR3 coding DNA: TGTGCCAGCAGTGAAGATTGGGACAGAGCCTCCTATTCCATGAACACTGAAGCTTTCTTT. The chain couples TRBV6-1 to TRBJ1-1, with 7 bases lining up with TRBD1. Germline CDR1 is MNHNS and CDR2 is SASEGT. This CDR3 contains 20 residues. Trimming took 1 base from V and 0 from J; bases not matched to a gene: 17.

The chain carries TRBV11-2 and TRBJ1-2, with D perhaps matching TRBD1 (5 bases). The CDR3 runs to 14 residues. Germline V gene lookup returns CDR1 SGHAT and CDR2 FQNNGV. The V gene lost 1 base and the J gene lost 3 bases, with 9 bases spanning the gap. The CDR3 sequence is CASSLGRGDYGYTF. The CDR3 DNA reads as TGTGCCAGCAGCTTAGGGCGGGGGGACTATGGCTACACCTTC.

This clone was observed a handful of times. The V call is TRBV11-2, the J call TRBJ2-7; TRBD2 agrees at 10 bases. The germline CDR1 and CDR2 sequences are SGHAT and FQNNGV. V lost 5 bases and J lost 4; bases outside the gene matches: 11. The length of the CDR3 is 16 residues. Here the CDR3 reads CASSPGIAGGLYEQYF. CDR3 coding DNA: TGTGCCAGCAGCCCGGGGATAGCGGGAGGACTTTACGAGCAGTACTTC.

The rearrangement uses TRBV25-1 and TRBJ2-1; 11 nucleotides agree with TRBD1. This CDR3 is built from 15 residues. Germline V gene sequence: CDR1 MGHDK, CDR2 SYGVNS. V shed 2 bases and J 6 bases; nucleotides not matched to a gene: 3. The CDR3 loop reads CASSEPGTGGNEQFF. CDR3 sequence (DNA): TGTGCCAGCAGTGAACCCGGGACAGGGGGCAATGAGCAGTTCTTC.

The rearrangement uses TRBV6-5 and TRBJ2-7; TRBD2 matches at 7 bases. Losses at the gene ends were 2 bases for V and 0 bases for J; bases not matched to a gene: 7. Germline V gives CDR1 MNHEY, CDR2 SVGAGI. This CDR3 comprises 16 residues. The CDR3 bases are TGTGCCAGCAGTTACGCGACTAGCTTTAACTCCTACGAGCAGTACTTC. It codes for CASSYATSFNSYEQYF.

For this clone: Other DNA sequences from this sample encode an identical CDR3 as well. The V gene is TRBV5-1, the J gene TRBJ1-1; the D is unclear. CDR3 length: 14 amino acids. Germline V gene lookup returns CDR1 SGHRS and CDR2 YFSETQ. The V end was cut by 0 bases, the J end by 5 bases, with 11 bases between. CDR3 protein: CASSLDRGGTEAFF. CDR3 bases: TGCGCCAGCAGCTTGGATCGGGGTGGGACTGAAGCTTTCTTT.

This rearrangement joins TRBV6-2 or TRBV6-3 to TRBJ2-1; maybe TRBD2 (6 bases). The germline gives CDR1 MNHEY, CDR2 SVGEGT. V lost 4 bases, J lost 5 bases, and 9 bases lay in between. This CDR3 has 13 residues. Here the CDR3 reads CASSLAVHNEQFF. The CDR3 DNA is TGTGCCAGCAGTTTAGCGGTCCACAATGAGCAGTTCTTC.

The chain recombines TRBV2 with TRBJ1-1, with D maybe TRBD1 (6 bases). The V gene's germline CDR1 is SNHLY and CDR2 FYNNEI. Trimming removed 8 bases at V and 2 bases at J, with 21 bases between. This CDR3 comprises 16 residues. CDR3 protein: CASRFPGQTRNTEAFF. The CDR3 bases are TGTGCCAGCCGGTTTCCGGGACAAACCCGTAACACTGAAGCTTTCTTT.

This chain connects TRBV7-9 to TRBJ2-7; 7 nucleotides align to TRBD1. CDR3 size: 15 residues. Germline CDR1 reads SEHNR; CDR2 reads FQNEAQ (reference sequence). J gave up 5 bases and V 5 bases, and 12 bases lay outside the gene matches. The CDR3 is CASSISGKTGNEQYF. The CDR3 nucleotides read TGTGCCAGCAGCATCTCAGGGAAGACAGGGAACGAGCAGTACTTC.

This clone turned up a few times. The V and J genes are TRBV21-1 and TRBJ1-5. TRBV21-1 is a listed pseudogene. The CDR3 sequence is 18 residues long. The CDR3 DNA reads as TGTGCCAGCAGCAAAGGCCGCTCCTGGTCGGGTTATTGGCAGCCCCAGCATTTT. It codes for CASSKGRSWSGYWQPQHF.

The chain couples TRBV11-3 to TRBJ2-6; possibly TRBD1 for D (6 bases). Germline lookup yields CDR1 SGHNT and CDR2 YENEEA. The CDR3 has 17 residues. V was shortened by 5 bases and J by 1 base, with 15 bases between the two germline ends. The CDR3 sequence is CASSALQGFSGANVLTF. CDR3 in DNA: TGTGCCAGCAGCGCTTTACAGGGATTTTCTGGGGCCAACGTCCTGACTTTC.

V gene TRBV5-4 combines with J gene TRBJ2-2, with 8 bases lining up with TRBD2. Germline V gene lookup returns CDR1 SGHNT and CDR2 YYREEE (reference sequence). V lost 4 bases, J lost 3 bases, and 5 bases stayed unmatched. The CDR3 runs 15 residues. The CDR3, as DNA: TGTGCCAGCAGCGTCGGGACTAGAGACACCGGGGAGCTGTTTTTT. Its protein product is CASSVGTRDTGELFF. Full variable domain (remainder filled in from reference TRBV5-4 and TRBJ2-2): ETGVTQSPTHLIKTRGQQVTLRCSSQSGHNTVSWYQQALGQGPQFIFQYYREEENGRGNFPPRFSGLQFPNYSSELNVNALELDDSALYLCASSVGTRDTGELFFGEGSRLTVL.

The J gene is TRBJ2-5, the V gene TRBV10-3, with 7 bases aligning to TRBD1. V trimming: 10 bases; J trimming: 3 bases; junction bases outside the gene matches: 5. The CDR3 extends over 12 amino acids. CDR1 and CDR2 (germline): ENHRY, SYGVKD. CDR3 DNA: TGTGCCACGAAAGACAGGGAAGAGACCCAGTACTTC. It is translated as CATKDREETQYF.

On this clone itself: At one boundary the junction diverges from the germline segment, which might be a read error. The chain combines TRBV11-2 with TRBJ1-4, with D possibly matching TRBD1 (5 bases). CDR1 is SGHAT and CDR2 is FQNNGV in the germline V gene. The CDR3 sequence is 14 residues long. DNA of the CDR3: TGTGCCAGCAGCCCGGGGGGGGTTAATGAAAAGCTGTTTTTT. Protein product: CASSPGGVNEKLFF. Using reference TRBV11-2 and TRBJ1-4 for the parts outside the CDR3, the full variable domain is EAGVAQSPRYKIIEKRQSVAFWCNPISGHATLYWYQQILGQGPKLLIQFQNNGVVDDSQLPKDRFSAERLKGVDSTLKIQPAKLEDSAVYLCASSPGGVNEKLFFGSGTQLSVL.

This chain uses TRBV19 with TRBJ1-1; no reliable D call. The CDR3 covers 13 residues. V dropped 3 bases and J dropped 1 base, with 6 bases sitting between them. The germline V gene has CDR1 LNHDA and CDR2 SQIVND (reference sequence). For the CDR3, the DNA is TGTGCCAGTAGTATGACACCGAACACTGAAGCTTTCTTT. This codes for CASSMTPNTEAFF.

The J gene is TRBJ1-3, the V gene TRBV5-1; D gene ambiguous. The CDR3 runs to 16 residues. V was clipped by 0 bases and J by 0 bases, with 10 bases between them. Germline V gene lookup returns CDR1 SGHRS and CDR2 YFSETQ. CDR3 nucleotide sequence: TGCGCCAGCAGCTTGGCTGGCCCCAGCTCTGGAAACACCATATATTTT. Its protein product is CASSLAGPSSGNTIYF.

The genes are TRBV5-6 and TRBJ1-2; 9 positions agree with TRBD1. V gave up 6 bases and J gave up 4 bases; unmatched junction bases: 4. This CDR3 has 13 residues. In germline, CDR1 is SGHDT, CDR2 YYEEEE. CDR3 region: CASKTGGIYGYTF. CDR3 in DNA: TGTGCCAGCAAAACAGGGGGCATCTATGGCTACACCTTC.

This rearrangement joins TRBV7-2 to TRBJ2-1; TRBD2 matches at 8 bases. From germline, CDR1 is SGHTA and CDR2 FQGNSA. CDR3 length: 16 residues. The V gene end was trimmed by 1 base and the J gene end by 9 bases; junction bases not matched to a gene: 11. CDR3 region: CASSLGYAGGRVEQFF. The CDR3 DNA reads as TGTGCCAGCAGCTTAGGCTACGCGGGAGGAAGGGTTGAGCAGTTCTTC.

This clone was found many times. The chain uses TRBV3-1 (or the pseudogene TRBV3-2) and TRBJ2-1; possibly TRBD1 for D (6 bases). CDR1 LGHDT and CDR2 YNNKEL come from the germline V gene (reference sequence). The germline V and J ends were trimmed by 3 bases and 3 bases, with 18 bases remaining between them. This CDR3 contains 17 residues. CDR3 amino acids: CASSQEVGQKIYNEQFF. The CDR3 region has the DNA TGTGCCAGCAGCCAGGAGGTAGGACAGAAGATCTACAATGAGCAGTTCTTC.

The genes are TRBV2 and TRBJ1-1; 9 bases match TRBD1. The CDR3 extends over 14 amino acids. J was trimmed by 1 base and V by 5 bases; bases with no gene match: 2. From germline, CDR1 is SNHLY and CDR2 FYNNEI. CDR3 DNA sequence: TGTGCCAGCAGTTCGACAGGGGGGAACACTGAAGCTTTCTTT. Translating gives CASSSTGGNTEAFF.